These 10 T cell receptor beta chains share one sample of origin, sequenced in a study of T cell responses to AZD1222 COVID-19 vaccine (dated by TCRdb to the early 2020s). This sample's time point label indicates: baseline before first vaccination. The library came from the immunoSEQ multiplex PCR assay. TCRdb limited this immuneACCESS table to in-frame rearrangements with V and J called. A share of clones is missing; checked studies link under half to unresolved V genes, and the rest is unexplained. Here the sample has some 140,000 clones; 90% occur a single time. The ten largest clones capture around 18% of the sample. The material was peripheral blood, obtained on day 0 of AZD1222 vaccination. The receptors were gathered from an adult in good health.

CDR3 DNA: TGTGCCAGCAGTGAGGTTCGGGGGGACAGGGGTATTACTGGAAACACCATATATTTT. Protein sequence: CASSEVRGDRGITGNTIYF. The chain is built from TRBV2 and TRBJ1-3; 10 nucleotides match TRBD1. The CDR3 is 19 residues long. The J segment lost 2 bases and the V segment lost 3 bases, leaving 13 bases of the junction unmatched. The germline V gene encodes CDR1 SNHLY and CDR2 FYNNEI.

The CDR3 sequence is CASSLQGTDYGYTF. Written as DNA, the CDR3 is TGCGCCAGCAGCTTGCAGGGGACAGACTATGGCTACACCTTC. V usage is TRBV5-1 and J usage is TRBJ1-2, with TRBD1 matching 7 bases. Germline V gene lookup returns CDR1 SGHRS and CDR2 YFSETQ. Germline trimming cut 1 base from V and 3 bases from J; bases unmatched to any gene: 3. There are 14 residues in the CDR3. Combining the CDR3 with reference TRBV5-1 and TRBJ1-2 gives the whole variable domain KAGVTQTPRYLIKTRGQQVTLSCSPISGHRSVSWYQQTPGQGLQFLFEYFSETQRNKGNFPGRFSGRQFSNSRSEMNVSTLELGDSALYLCASSLQGTDYGYTFGSGTRLTVV.

The rearrangement links TRBV25-1 to TRBJ1-2; TRBD1 matches 9 bases. This CDR3 region has 16 residues. After removal of 2 bases from V and 3 bases from J, the junction contained 7 bases not matched to a gene. Germline values: CDR1 MGHDK, CDR2 SYGVNS. The CDR3 spells CASSEVRGDRDYGYTF. The CDR3, as DNA: TGTGCCAGCAGTGAAGTCCGGGGGGACAGGGACTATGGCTACACCTTC.

This clone is a singleton in its sample. V gene TRBV7-9 combines with J gene TRBJ2-7; D is undetermined. The CDR3 length is 12 residues. Germline V lookup: CDR1 SEHNR, CDR2 FQNEAQ (reference sequence). V was cut by 1 base and J by 5 bases, with 6 bases left in between. The CDR3 sequence: CASSLDFHEQYF. The CDR3 nucleotides are TGTGCCAGCAGCTTAGATTTCCACGAGCAGTACTTC.

The V gene is TRBV5-4, the J gene TRBJ2-6, with D hard to call. The V gene lost 0 bases and the J gene lost 4 bases, with 8 bases spanning the gap. CDR3 length: 15 amino acids. Germline-derived CDR1 and CDR2 are SGHNT and YYREEE (reference sequence). The CDR3 spells CASSLVRSGANVLTF. The CDR3 DNA sequence: TGTGCCAGCAGCTTGGTAAGGTCCGGGGCCAACGTCCTGACTTTC.

DNA of the CDR3: TGTGCCAGCAGTTACGAGAACAAAGAGACCCAGTACTTC. Translating gives CASSYENKETQYF. The rearrangement links TRBV6-2 or TRBV6-3 to TRBJ2-5, with D hard to call. The CDR3 has 13 residues. Germline CDR1 reads MNHEY; CDR2 reads SVGEGT. The V end was cut by 2 bases, the J end by 3 bases, with 7 bases between.

V and J are TRBV24-1 and TRBJ1-1; D is undetermined. The germline V gene encodes CDR1 KGHDR and CDR2 SFDVKD. The V gene lost 8 bases and the J gene lost 3 bases, with 6 bases spanning the gap. CDR3 length: 11 residues. In DNA, the CDR3 is TGTGCCACCACCTTAGACACTGAAGCTTTCTTT. This encodes CATTLDTEAFF.

The CDR3 protein is CASNLRLPGQATSSYEQYF. The CDR3 DNA sequence: TGTGCCAGCAACCTCCGACTCCCGGGACAGGCAACGTCGTCCTACGAGCAGTACTTC. The chain recombines TRBV2 with TRBJ2-7; 8 bases match TRBD1. V lost 7 bases and J lost 1; bases outside the gene matches: 21. Germline V gives CDR1 SNHLY, CDR2 FYNNEI. CDR3 length equals 19 residues.

For the CDR3, the DNA is TGTGCCAGCAGTGTTCGCCGGGACAGGGTTGTGGGGGGAAACACCATATATTTT. Protein product: CASSVRRDRVVGGNTIYF. The chain uses TRBV6-1 and TRBJ1-3; 9 nucleotides match TRBD1. The V gene's germline CDR1 is MNHNS and CDR2 SASEGT. V trimming: 4 bases; J trimming: 4 bases; junction bases outside the gene matches: 14. This CDR3 has 18 residues.

The V call is TRBV29-1, the J call TRBJ2-5; 9 nucleotides line up with TRBD2. The CDR3 length is 11 residues. From germline, CDR1 is SQVTM and CDR2 ANQGSEA. Unmatched junction bases numbered 0, after V lost 5 bases and J lost 5 bases. CDR3 bases: TGCAGCGTTCTAGCGGGGGAGACCCAGTACTTC. This gives the protein CSVLAGETQYF.